This passage covers 22 T cell receptor beta chains from one sample sequenced in a study of spatial heterogeneity in lung cancer. The time point denotes: sample taken at primary tumor resection. General study results and limits: Tumoral mutation counts were tracked by counts of expanded intratumoral alpha and beta TCRs.

TCRdb re-derived calls from the 5' RACE reads in MiXCR, one entry per CDR3 protein. The repertoire consists of about 11,000 distinct CDR3 sequences, with about 5.5% occurring once and the leading ten covering 12%. Antigens of these TCRs are unknown. The material was lung tumor tissue, obtained at surgery. Receptor source: a male donor with early-stage non-small cell lung cancer.

This clonotype was seen many times. This may come from a read error, since a much larger clone is one base off. The gene calls are TRBV28 and TRBJ1-2; D not certain. Between the trimmed V and J ends, which lost 10 bases and 5 bases, there was a span of 11 bases. Germline lookup yields CDR1 MDHEN and CDR2 SYDVKM. The CDR3 has 11 residues. The CDR3 DNA is TGTGCCAACAACCATGTTTATGGCTACACCTTC. It specifies CANNHVYGYTF.

On this clonotype itself: One end of the junction is discordant with germline, which a read error may explain. The J gene is TRBJ2-5, the V gene TRBV7-7, with D possibly matching TRBD2 (6 bases). There are 14 residues in the CDR3. Germline V gene data show CDR1 as SSHAT and CDR2 as FNYEAQ (reference sequence). CDR3 nucleotides: TGTGCTAGCAGCCGACTAGAGTACCAAGAGACCCAGTACTTC. Its translation: CASSRLEYQETQYF. The full variable domain, rest sourced from reference TRBV7-7 and TRBJ2-5, is GAGVSQSPRYKVTKRGQDVTLRCDPISSHATLYWYQQALGQGPEFLTYFNYEAQPDKSGLPSDRFSAERPEGSISTLTIQRTEQRDSAMYRCASSRLEYQETQYFGPGTRLLVL.

This clonotype appeared many times. The rearrangement uses TRBV7-8 and TRBJ1-6; D call uncertain. Trimming stripped 1 base from V and 10 bases from J, with 5 bases between. This CDR3 spans 12 amino acids. Germline V lookup: CDR1 SGHVS, CDR2 FQNEAQ. DNA of the CDR3: TGTGCCAGCAGCTTAGTTCTATCACCCCTCCACTTT. Residues: CASSLVLSPLHF.

The rearrangement links TRBV29-1 to TRBJ2-3, with no clear D. The V end lost 1 base, the J end lost 5 bases, and 4 bases lay between the germline ends. Germline V CDR1 and CDR2: SQVTM, ANQGSEA. The CDR3 consists of 11 residues. CDR3 nucleotide sequence: TGCAGCGTTGAAGGGGGAGATACGCAGTATTTT. Its translation is CSVEGGDTQYF.

This clonotype was seen repeatedly, ten times or more. This chain joins TRBV20-1 and TRBJ1-1; D gene unclear. CDR1 and CDR2 from the germline V gene are DFQATT and SNEGSKA (reference sequence). The CDR3 runs 12 residues. V was shortened by 3 bases and J by 1 base, with 6 bases between the two germline ends. The CDR3 reads CSASRRNTEAFF. The CDR3 DNA sequence: TGCAGTGCTAGTAGGAGGAACACTGAAGCTTTCTTT.

This clonotype was counted at least ten times. V gene TRBV12-3 or TRBV12-4 combines with J gene TRBJ2-7; TRBD1 is a possible D gene (5 bases). The length of the CDR3 is 12 residues. V gave up 3 bases and J gave up 4 bases, with 7 bases separating them. CDR3 nucleotide sequence: TGTGCCAGCAGTTTTTCAGGGTACGAGCAGTACTTC. Amino acid sequence: CASSFSGYEQYF.

This clonotype was counted many times. The chain recombines TRBV29-1 with TRBJ2-2, with D unresolved. Trimming took 4 bases from V and 0 from J, leaving 12 bases between them. Germline values: CDR1 SQVTM, CDR2 ANQGSEA. This CDR3 contains 15 residues. The CDR3 DNA reads as TGCAGCGTTGTGATAGCTGAAGCGAACACCGGGGAGCTGTTTTTT. Its translation is CSVVIAEANTGELFF.

By share of the sample, this clonotype is medium-sized. This chain uses TRBV12-3 or TRBV12-4 with TRBJ1-5, with D possibly being TRBD1 (5 bases). Trimming took 5 bases from V and 11 from J, leaving 19 bases between them. The CDR3 is made up of 14 amino acids. The CDR3 DNA reads as TGTGCCAGCAGTCTCCGGGACGCGATGGGGGCCCAGCATTTT. Translated, it gives CASSLRDAMGAQHF.

The sample holds many counts of this clonotype. The chain carries TRBV10-3 and TRBJ2-5; 7 nucleotides line up with TRBD2. The germline CDR1 and CDR2 sequences are ENHRY and SYGVKD. The CDR3 is made up of 14 amino acids. V dropped 6 bases and J dropped 4; count of bases not matched to a gene: 8. CDR3 nucleotides: TGTGCCATCAGGGGAGGGACCGCCCTAGAGACCCAGTACTTC. Its translation is CAIRGGTALETQYF.

The V and J genes are TRBV2 and TRBJ2-7; the match to TRBD2 covers 11 bases. The CDR3 length is 13 residues. The germline V gene encodes CDR1 SNHLY and CDR2 FYNNEI. V shed 10 bases, J shed 7 bases, and the junction held 9 bases outside the gene matches. CDR3 nucleotide sequence: TGTGCCACGCTACTAGCGGGAGTCAATGAGCAGTACTTC. Residues: CATLLAGVNEQYF.

This clonotype occurred many times. The chain joins TRBV2 to TRBJ2-7; D may be TRBD1 (6 bases). There are 12 residues in the CDR3. The V and J ends lost 9 bases and 3 bases respectively, with 12 bases between them. The germline gives CDR1 SNHLY, CDR2 FYNNEI. The CDR3 coding sequence is TGTGCCAGTGTAAGGACAGTCTACGAGCAGTACTTC. This sequence encodes CASVRTVYEQYF.

Sample share makes this clonotype medium-sized. The chain recombines TRBV12-5 with TRBJ2-5; D perhaps matches TRBD2 (5 bases). V was trimmed by 4 bases and J by 0 bases, leaving 18 bases between them. This CDR3 spans 17 amino acids. Germline V CDR1 and CDR2: LGHNT, FRNRAP. CDR3 protein: CASGSLLARGYQETQYF. CDR3 nucleotide sequence: TGTGCTAGTGGTTCGCTCTTGGCGCGAGGGTACCAAGAGACCCAGTACTTC. Full variable domain (remainder filled in from reference TRBV12-5 and TRBJ2-5): DARVTQTPRHKVTEMGQEVTMRCQPILGHNTVFWYRQTMMQGLELLAYFRNRAPLDDSGMPKDRFSAEMPDATLATLKIQPSEPRDSAVYFCASGSLLARGYQETQYFGPGTRLLVL.

This clonotype was found many times. The rearrangement joins TRBV29-1 to TRBJ2-3; 12 bases agree with TRBD2. The germline V gene has CDR1 SQVTM and CDR2 ANQGSEA. This CDR3 is 15 amino acids long. Losses at the gene ends were 7 bases for V and 0 bases for J; bases not matched to a gene: 5. The CDR3, as DNA: TGCAGCGCCGGGACTAGCGGGCAGAGCACAGATACGCAGTATTTT. Translated: CSAGTSGQSTDTQYF.

Many counts were recorded for this clonotype. V gene TRBV5-1 combines with J gene TRBJ2-1, with 7 positions matching TRBD2. The V segment lost 1 base and the J segment 2 bases; nucleotides outside the gene matches: 9. Germline CDR1 reads SGHRS; CDR2 reads YFSETQ. This CDR3 is built from 17 residues. The CDR3 region is CASSLPPSSGPYNEQFF. For the CDR3, the DNA is TGCGCCAGCAGCTTGCCCCCCTCTAGCGGCCCCTACAATGAGCAGTTCTTC.

The chain employs TRBV5-5 and TRBJ1-1; D is unresolved. The germline V and J ends were trimmed by 0 bases and 1 base, with 10 bases remaining between them. CDR1 is SGHKS, CDR2 YYEKEE, per germline (reference sequence). The CDR3 contains 15 residues. CDR3 nucleotide sequence: TGTGCCAGCAGCTTGGGTACAGCTCGGAACACTGAAGCTTTCTTT. Translating it yields CASSLGTARNTEAFF.

This clonotype was seen many times. The chain is built from TRBV28 and TRBJ1-5; 10 nucleotides line up with TRBD1. The CDR3 has 14 residues. The germline V gene has CDR1 MDHEN and CDR2 SYDVKM. The trim removed 8 bases at V and 2 bases at J, leaving 3 bases unmatched. CDR3 residues: CASQGTGGNQPQHF. The CDR3 DNA is TGTGCCAGCCAAGGGACAGGGGGCAATCAGCCCCAGCATTTT.

This clonotype has a count of ten or more. The chain uses TRBV12-3 or TRBV12-4 and TRBJ1-2, with D possibly TRBD1 on 6 matching bases. This CDR3 has 12 residues. The ends were cut back, 3 bases at V and 8 bases at J, with 10 bases in the middle. CDR3 loop: CASSLGGRGYTF. The DNA for the CDR3 is TGTGCCAGCAGTTTGGGGGGCCGGGGCTACACCTTC.

This clonotype ranks as medium-sized. V gene TRBV29-1 combines with J gene TRBJ2-4; D tentatively fits TRBD1 or TRBD2 (5 bases each). The length of the CDR3 is 13 residues. Germline V gives CDR1 SQVTM, CDR2 ANQGSEA. V gave up 4 bases and J gave up 6 bases, with 13 bases separating them. CDR3 nucleotides: TGCAGCGTTGTCGCTAGCCAGGGAAACATTCAGTACTTC. Its translation: CSVVASQGNIQYF.

This clonotype was recorded at least ten times. The V gene is TRBV13, the J gene TRBJ2-5, with D perhaps TRBD2 (6 bases). This CDR3 spans 16 amino acids. Trimming stripped 3 bases from V and 1 base from J, with 15 bases between. The germline CDR1 and CDR2 sequences are PRHDT and FYEKMQ (reference sequence). For the CDR3, the DNA is TGTGCCAGCAGCTTTGTCAAATGGCGGGGCCAAGAGACCCAGTACTTC. Translation: CASSFVKWRGQETQYF.

The table lists this clonotype with many counts. The CDR3 DNA is TGCAGTGCCCTGGACAGGGGAAAAGCCAAAAACATTCAGTACTTC. It codes for CSALDRGKAKNIQYF. The chain uses TRBV20-1 and TRBJ2-4; TRBD1 matches 9 bases. Germline CDR1 and CDR2: DFQATT and SNEGSKA (reference sequence). The CDR3 loop spans 15 amino acids. J gave up 0 bases and V 6 bases, and 6 bases lay outside the gene matches.

This clonotype was seen ten or more times. The V and J genes are TRBV21-1 and TRBJ1-1; TRBD1 reflects the table's D call only, with no check against the DNA. TRBV21-1 is flagged as a pseudogene. The CDR3 covers 14 residues. CDR3 amino acids: CASSGQAPGTEAFF. In DNA form, the CDR3 reads TGTGCCAGCAGCGGTCAGGCCCCAGGCACTGAAGCTTTCTTT.

Many counts were recorded for this clonotype. The chain links TRBV20-1 to TRBJ2-7, with D uncertain. CDR1 and CDR2 from the germline V gene are DFQATT and SNEGSKA (reference sequence). The CDR3 covers 15 residues. The ends were cut back, 3 bases at V and 3 bases at J, with 18 bases in the middle. CDR3 sequence (DNA): TGCAGTGCTAGGGATGTTAAAAAGGATAACTACGAGCAGTACTTC. It is translated as CSARDVKKDNYEQYF.